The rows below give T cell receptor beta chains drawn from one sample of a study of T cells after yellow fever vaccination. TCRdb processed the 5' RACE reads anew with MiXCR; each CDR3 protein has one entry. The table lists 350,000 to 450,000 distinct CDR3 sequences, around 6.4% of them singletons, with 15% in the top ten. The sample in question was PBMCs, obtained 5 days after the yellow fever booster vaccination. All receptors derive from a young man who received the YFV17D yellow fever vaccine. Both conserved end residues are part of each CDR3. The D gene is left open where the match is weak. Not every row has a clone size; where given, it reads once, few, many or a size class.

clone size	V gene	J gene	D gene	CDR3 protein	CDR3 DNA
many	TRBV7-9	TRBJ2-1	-	CASSGRTVSYNEQFF	TGTGCCAGCAGCGGACGGACAGTCTCCTACAATGAGCAGTTCTTC
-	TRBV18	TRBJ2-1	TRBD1	CASSPPGQGRDNEQFF	TGTGCCAGCTCACCACCGGGACAGGGACGAGACAATGAGCAGTTCTTC
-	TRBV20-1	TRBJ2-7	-	CSPTSTYEQYF	TGCAGTCCAACTTCTACCTACGAGCAGTACTTC
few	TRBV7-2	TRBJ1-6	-	CASSPRFYSPLHF	TGTGCCAGCAGCCCCCGTTTCTATTCACCCCTCCACTTT
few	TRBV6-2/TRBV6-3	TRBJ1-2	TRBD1	CASSYDDRDYGYTF	TGTGCCAGCAGTTACGACGACAGGGACTATGGCTACACCTTC
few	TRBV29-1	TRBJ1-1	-	CPPTAGENTEAFF	TGCCCCCCGACGGCAGGAGAGAACACTGAAGCTTTCTTT
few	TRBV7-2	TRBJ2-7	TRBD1	CASSPRGFLYEQYF	TGTGCCAGCAGCCCCAGGGGGTTCCTCTACGAGCAGTACTTC
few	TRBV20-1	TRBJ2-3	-	CSASPALEVDTQYF	TGCAGTGCCTCCCCTGCCTTAGAGGTAGATACGCAGTATTTT
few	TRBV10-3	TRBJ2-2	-	CAISESMGSTTGELFF	TGTGCCATCAGTGAGTCTATGGGATCAACGACCGGGGAGCTGTTTTTT
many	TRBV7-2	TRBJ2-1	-	CASSLVALNNEQFF	TGTGCCAGCAGCTTAGTTGCGCTAAACAATGAGCAGTTCTTC
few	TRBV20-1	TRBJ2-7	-	CSATRGHEQYF	TGCAGTGCTACCAGGGGTCACGAGCAGTACTTC
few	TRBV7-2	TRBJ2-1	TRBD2	CASSSRLIAGDHNEQFF	TGTGCCAGCAGCTCCCGACTCATAGCGGGAGATCACAATGAGCAGTTCTTC
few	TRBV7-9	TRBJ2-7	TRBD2	CASSLETLAGAEQYF	TGTGCCAGCAGCTTGGAGACACTAGCGGGAGCCGAGCAGTACTTC
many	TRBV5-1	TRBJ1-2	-	CASSSTGSYGYTF	TGCGCCAGCAGCTCGACAGGTTCCTATGGCTACACCTTC
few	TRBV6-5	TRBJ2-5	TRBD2	CASSYSWTRRQETQYF	TGTGCCAGCAGTTACTCGTGGACTAGGAGGCAAGAGACCCAGTACTTC
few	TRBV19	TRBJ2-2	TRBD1	CASSTRDRGFTGELFF	TGTGCCAGTAGTACCAGAGACAGGGGGTTCACCGGGGAGCTGTTTTTT